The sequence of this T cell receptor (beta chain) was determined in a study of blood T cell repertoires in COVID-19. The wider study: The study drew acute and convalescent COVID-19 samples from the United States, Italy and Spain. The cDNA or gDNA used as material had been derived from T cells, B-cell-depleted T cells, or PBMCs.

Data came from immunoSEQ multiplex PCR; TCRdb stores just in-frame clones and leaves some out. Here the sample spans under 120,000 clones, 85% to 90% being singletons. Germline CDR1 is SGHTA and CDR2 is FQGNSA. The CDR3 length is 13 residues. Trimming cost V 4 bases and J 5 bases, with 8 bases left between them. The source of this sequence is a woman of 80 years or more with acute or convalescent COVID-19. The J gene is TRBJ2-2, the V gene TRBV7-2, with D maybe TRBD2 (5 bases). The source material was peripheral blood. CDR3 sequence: CASSSTGTGELFF. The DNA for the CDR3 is TGTGCCAGCAGCTCCACGGGGACCGGGGAGCTGTTTTTT.